This TCR beta chain is from a study of cytomegalovirus exposure and HLA in healthy donors. Per the germline V gene, CDR1 is MGHDK and CDR2 is SYGVNS. The CDR3 consists of 15 residues. The J segment lost 8 bases and the V segment lost 1 base, leaving 7 bases of the junction unmatched. This clone has just one count. Vbeta (60) and Jbeta (13) primers were used in the PCR. Measured with immunoSEQ multiplex PCR; TCRdb has only the in-frame clones, and not every one. Altogether some 130,000 clones are present, 80% being singletons, with the ten largest covering 4% to 4.5%. The clonotype was recovered from a woman aged 40 to 49 in good health and CMV-seronegative. This chain connects TRBV25-1 to TRBJ1-2; 10 bases are shared with TRBD1. Sample: PBMCs. The CDR3 bases are TGTGCCAGCAGTGAATCGCGACAGGGGGCTTGGGGCTACACCTTC. The encoded protein is CASSESRQGAWGYTF.